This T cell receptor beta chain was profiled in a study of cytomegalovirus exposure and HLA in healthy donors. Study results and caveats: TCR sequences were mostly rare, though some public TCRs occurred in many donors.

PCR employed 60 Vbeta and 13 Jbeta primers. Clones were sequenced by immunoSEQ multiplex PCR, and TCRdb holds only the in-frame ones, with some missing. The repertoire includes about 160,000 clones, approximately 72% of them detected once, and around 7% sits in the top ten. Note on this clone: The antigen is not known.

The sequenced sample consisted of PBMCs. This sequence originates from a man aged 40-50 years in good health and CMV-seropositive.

The CDR3 DNA follows: TGTGCCAGTAGTATAGGTGGACAGGGCGAGCAGTACTTC. As protein: CASSIGGQGEQYF. The rearrangement links TRBV19 to TRBJ2-7, with 8 bases aligning to TRBD1. This CDR3 is built from 13 residues. With 1 base clipped from V and 6 bases from J, the junction kept 2 bases outside the gene matches. CDR1 and CDR2 from the germline V gene are LNHDA and SQIVND (reference sequence).